This T cell receptor beta chain was captured in a study of T cell responses to AZD1222 COVID-19 vaccine. Regarding the study as a whole: White British people made up most donors, females outnumbered males, and clonal diversity was possibly underestimated. After two AZD1222 doses, spike-specific TCR breadth and depth rose versus day 0.

Data came from immunoSEQ multiplex PCR; TCRdb stores just in-frame clones and leaves some out. The profile shows around 78,000 clones, 75% to 90% of them singletons. Pooled together were second doses at about 4 or about 12 weeks. As for this clone: Its antigen remains unknown.

The V end was cut by 7 bases, the J end by 4 bases, with 17 bases between. Germline CDR1 and CDR2: MDHEN and SYDVKM. The CDR3 totals 14 residues. The sequencing here drew on peripheral blood, taken 28 days after the second AZD1222 dose. V usage is TRBV28 and J usage is TRBJ2-7, with D perhaps matching TRBD2 (5 bases). The TCR originated in an adult who received the AZD1222 COVID-19 vaccine. The CDR3 DNA reads TGTGCCAGCACCCCAGGAGGCAGCTTTTACGAGCAGTACTTC. It translates to CASTPGGSFYEQYF.